These 4 T cell receptor beta chains came from one sample sequenced in a study of cytomegalovirus exposure and HLA in healthy donors. A multiplex PCR was run with 60 Vbeta primers and 13 Jbeta primers. Produced via immunoSEQ multiplex PCR; TCRdb's table is partial and in-frame only. The sample has fewer than 250,000 clones, about 83% seen once; the top ten hold approximately 1.5%. Sequenced: PBMCs. Receptors originate from a girl between 5 and 17 years old in good health and CMV-seronegative.

The V gene is TRBV27, the J gene TRBJ1-6; D not certain. The CDR3 is 14 amino acids. Germline lookup yields CDR1 MNHEY and CDR2 SMNVEV (reference sequence). V was cut by 2 bases and J by 6 bases, with 8 bases left in between. CDR3 sequence: CASSLREFNSPLHF. The CDR3 bases are TGTGCCAGCAGTTTACGGGAGTTTAATTCACCCCTCCACTTT.

This chain links TRBV7-2 with TRBJ1-6; the D is unclear. The CDR3 runs to 13 residues. Trimming stripped 3 bases from V and 13 bases from J, with 13 bases between. Per the germline V gene, CDR1 is SGHTA and CDR2 is FQGNSA. CDR3 in amino acids: CASSFPGVSPLHF. The CDR3 nucleotides are TGTGCCAGCAGCTTCCCCGGGGTCTCCCCCCTCCACTTT. Complete variable domain (other parts from reference TRBV7-2 and TRBJ1-6): GAGVSQSPSNKVTEKGKDVELRCDPISGHTALYWYRQSLGQGLEFLIYFQGNSAPDKSGLPSDRFSAERTGGSVSTLTIQRTQQEDSAVYLCASSFPGVSPLHFGNGTRLTVT.

The rearrangement links TRBV4-1 to TRBJ1-4; TRBD1 is a possible D gene (5 bases). Germline CDR1 and CDR2: MGHRA and YSYEKL. V was pared by 1 base and J by 8 bases, with 14 bases between. This CDR3 region has 15 residues. The CDR3 bases are TGCGCCAGCAGCCAAGTGTCCAGGGTCGGGGAAAAACTGTTTTTT. Amino acids: CASSQVSRVGEKLFF.

This chain links TRBV5-4 with TRBJ2-1, with 7 bases lining up with TRBD2. From germline, CDR1 is SGHNT and CDR2 YYREEE (reference sequence). The CDR3 is 15 amino acids. Trimming removed 3 bases from V and 4 bases from J; junction bases left unmatched: 7. CDR3 sequence: CASSWGGGLYNEQFF. CDR3 nucleotides: TGTGCCAGCAGCTGGGGCGGGGGTCTATACAATGAGCAGTTCTTC.